This T cell receptor (beta chain) is drawn from a study of cytotoxic CD8 clonotypes in ibrutinib-treated CLL. The authors obtained roughly 1.8 micrograms of genomic DNA from cryopreserved PBMCs for TCR beta libraries. The CDR3 is made up of 18 amino acids. V was cut by 0 bases and J by 7 bases, with 24 bases left in between. The V gene's germline CDR1 is LGHNA and CDR2 YNFKEQ. This clone turned up a few times. What it recognizes is unknown. With sequencing, the targeted depth ranged from 1 in 200,000 to 1 in 1 million T cells. Clones were read by immunoSEQ multiplex PCR, and TCRdb kept only the in-frame ones, dropping some. The table includes tens of thousands of clones, about 70% detected once. Whole-study findings and limits: Clonality (at baseline) was higher than in age-matched healthy donors and tracked circulating CD8+ T-cell counts.

The clonotype comes from a human donor with chronic lymphocytic leukemia. The sample in question was PBMCs, obtained after 24 months of ibrutinib treatment. V and J are TRBV4-2 and TRBJ1-2; weak D call: TRBD1 (6 bases). The CDR3 nucleotides are TGTGCCAGCAGCCAAGATCAGCACCGGACAGACGGCCAAGGTGGCTACACCTTC. As protein: CASSQDQHRTDGQGGYTF.